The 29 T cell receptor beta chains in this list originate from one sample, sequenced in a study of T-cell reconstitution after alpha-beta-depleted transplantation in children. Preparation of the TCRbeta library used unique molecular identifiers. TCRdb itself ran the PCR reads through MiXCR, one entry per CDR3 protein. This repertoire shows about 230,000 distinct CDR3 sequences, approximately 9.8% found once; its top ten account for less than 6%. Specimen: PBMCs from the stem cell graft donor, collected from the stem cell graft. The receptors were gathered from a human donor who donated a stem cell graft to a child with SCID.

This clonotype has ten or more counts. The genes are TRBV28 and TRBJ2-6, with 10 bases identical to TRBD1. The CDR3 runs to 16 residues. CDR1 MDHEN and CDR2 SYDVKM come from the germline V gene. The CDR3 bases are TGTGCATCTCGGGACAGGGGTTTCGCTGGGGCCAACGTCCTGACTTTC. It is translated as CASRDRGFAGANVLTF.

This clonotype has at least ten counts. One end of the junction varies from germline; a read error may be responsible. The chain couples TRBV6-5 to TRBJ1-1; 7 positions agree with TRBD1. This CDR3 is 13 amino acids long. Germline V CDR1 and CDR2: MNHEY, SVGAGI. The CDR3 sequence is CASSDSGGTEAFF. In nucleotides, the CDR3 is TGTGCCAGCAGTGACTCAGGGGGCACTGAAGCTTTCTTT.

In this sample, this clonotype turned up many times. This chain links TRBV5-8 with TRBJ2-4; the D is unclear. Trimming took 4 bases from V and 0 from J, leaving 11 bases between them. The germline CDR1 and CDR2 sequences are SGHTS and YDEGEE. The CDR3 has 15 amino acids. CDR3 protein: CASSPRELAKNIQYF. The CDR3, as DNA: TGTGCCAGCAGCCCCCGAGAGTTAGCCAAAAACATTCAGTACTTC.

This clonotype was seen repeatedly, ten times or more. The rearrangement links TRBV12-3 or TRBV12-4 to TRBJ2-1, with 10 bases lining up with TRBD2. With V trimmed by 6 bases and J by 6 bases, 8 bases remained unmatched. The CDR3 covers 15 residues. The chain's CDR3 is CASSDLLAGVNEQFF. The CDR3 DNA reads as TGTGCCAGCAGCGACCTGCTAGCGGGGGTCAATGAGCAGTTCTTC.

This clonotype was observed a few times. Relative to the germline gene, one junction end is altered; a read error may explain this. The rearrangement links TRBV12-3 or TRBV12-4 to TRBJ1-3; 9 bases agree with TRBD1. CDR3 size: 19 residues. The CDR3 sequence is CASCLDTGTGRFAGNTIYF. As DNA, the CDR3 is TGTGCCAGCTGTTTAGATACCGGGACAGGGCGATTTGCTGGAAACACCATATATTTT.

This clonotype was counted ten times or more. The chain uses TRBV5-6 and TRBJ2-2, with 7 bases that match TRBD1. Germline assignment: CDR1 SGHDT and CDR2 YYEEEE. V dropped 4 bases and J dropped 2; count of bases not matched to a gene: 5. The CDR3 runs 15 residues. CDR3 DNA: TGTGCCAGCAGCCACACAGGGGATAACACCGGGGAGCTGTTTTTT. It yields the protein CASSHTGDNTGELFF. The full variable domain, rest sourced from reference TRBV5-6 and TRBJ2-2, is DAGVTQSPTHLIKTRGQQVTLRCSPKSGHDTVSWYQQALGQGPQFIFQYYEEEERQRGNFPDRFSGHQFPNYSSELNVNALLLGDSALYLCASSHTGDNTGELFFGEGSRLTVL.

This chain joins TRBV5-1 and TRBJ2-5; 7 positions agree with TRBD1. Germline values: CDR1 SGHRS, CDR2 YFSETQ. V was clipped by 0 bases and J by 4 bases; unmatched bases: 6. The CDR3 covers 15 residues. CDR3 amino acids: CASSLERGPPETQYF. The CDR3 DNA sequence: TGCGCCAGCAGCTTGGAGAGGGGGCCCCCAGAGACCCAGTACTTC.

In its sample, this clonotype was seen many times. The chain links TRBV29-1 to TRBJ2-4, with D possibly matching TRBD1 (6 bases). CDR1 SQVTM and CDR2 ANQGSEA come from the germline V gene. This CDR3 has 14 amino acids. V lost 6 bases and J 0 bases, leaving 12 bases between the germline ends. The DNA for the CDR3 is TGCAGCGTCGCCGGACAGTTAGCCAAAAACATTCAGTACTTC. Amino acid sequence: CSVAGQLAKNIQYF. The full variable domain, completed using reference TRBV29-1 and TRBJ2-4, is SAVISQKPSRDICQRGTSLTIQCQVDSQVTMMFWYRQQPGQSLTLIATANQGSEATYESGFVIDKFPISRPNLTFSTLTVSNMSPEDSSIYLCSVAGQLAKNIQYFGAGTRLSVL.

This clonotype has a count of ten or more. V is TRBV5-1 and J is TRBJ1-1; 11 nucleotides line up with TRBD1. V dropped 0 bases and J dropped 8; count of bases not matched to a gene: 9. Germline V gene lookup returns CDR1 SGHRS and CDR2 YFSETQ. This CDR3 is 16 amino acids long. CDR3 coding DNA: TGCGCCAGCAGCTTGGCCATGGACAGGGGGCGGACGGAAGCTTTCTTT. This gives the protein CASSLAMDRGRTEAFF. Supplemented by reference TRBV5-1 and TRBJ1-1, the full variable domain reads KAGVTQTPRYLIKTRGQQVTLSCSPISGHRSVSWYQQTPGQGLQFLFEYFSETQRNKGNFPGRFSGRQFSNSRSEMNVSTLELGDSALYLCASSLAMDRGRTEAFFGQGTRLTVV.

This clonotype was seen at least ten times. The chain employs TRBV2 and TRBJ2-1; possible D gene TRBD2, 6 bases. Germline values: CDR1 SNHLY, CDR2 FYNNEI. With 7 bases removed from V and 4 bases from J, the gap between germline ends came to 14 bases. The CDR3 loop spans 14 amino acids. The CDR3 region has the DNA TGTGCCAGCATATTCGTAGCGGCGTACAATGAGCAGTTCTTC. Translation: CASIFVAAYNEQFF.

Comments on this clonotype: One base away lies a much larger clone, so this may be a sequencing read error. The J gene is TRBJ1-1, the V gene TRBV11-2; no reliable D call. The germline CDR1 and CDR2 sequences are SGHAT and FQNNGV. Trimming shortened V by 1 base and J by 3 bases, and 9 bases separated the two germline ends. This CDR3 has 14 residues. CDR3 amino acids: CASSLGRTYTEAFF. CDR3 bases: TGTGCCAGCAGCTTAGGACGGACCTACACTGAAGCTTTCTTT.

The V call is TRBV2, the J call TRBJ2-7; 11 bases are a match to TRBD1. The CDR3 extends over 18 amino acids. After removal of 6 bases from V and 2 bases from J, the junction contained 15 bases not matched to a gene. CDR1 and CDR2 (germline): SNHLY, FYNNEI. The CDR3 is CASSLSPGGQGAAYEQYF. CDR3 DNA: TGTGCCAGCAGCTTATCTCCCGGCGGACAGGGGGCTGCCTACGAGCAGTACTTC.

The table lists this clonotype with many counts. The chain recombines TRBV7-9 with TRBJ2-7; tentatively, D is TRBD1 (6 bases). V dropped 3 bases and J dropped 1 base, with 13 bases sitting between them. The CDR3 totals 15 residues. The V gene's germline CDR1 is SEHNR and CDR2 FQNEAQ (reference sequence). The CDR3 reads CASSFGDTLSYEQYF. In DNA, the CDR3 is TGTGCCAGCAGCTTTGGGGACACGCTATCCTACGAGCAGTACTTC.

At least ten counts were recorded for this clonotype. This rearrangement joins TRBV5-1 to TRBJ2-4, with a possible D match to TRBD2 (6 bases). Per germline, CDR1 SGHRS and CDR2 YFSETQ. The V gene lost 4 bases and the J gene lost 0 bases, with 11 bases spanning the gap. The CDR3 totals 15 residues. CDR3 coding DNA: TGCGCCAGCAGCGCGGGACTCCTAGCCAAAAACATTCAGTACTTC. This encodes CASSAGLLAKNIQYF.

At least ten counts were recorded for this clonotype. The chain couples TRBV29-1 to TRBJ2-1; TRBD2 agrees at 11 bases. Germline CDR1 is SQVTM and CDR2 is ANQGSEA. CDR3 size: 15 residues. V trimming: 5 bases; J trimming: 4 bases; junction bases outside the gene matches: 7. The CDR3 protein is CSVTRLAGPYNEQFF. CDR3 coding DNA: TGCAGCGTTACAAGACTAGCGGGGCCTTACAATGAGCAGTTCTTC.

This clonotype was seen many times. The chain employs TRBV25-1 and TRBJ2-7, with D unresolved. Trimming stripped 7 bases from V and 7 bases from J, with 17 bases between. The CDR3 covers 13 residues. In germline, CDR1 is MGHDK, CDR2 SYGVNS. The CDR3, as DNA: TGTGCCAGCACCCCGGGCACCGGCCGAGAGCAGTACTTC. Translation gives CASTPGTGREQYF.

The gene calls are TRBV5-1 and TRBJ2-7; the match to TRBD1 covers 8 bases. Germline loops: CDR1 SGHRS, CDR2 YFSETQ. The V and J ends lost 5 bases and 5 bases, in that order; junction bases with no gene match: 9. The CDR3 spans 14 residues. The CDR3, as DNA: TGCGCCAGCAGAGGAGGGACAGGATCCGACGAGCAGTACTTC. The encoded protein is CASRGGTGSDEQYF.

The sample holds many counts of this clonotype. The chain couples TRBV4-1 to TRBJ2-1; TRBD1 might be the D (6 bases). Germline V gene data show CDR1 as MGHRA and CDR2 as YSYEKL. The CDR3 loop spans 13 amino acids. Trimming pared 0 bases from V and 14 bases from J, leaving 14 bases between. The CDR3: CASSQDSEGVEFF. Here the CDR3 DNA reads TGCGCCAGCAGCCAAGATAGTGAGGGGGTGGAGTTCTTC.

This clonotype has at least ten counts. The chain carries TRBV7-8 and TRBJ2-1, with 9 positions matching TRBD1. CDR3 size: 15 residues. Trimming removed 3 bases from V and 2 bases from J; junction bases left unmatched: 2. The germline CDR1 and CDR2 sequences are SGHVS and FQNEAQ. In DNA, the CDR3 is TGTGCCAGCAGCTTGCGGGACAGGGCCTACAATGAGCAGTTCTTC. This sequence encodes CASSLRDRAYNEQFF.

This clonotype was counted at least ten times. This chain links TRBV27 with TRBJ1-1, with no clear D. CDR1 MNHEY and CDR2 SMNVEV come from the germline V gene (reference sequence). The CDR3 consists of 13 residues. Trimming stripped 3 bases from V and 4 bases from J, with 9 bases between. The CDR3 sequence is CASSFHGGTEAFF. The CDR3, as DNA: TGTGCCAGCAGTTTTCATGGTGGCACTGAAGCTTTCTTT.

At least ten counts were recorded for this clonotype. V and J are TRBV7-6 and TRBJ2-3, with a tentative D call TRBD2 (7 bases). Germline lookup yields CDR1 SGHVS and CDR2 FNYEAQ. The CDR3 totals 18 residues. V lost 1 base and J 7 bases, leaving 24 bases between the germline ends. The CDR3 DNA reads TGTGCCAGCAGCTTAGAGGAATGGTGGAGGGGGGGTAGGAATACGCAGTATTTT. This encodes CASSLEEWWRGGRNTQYF.

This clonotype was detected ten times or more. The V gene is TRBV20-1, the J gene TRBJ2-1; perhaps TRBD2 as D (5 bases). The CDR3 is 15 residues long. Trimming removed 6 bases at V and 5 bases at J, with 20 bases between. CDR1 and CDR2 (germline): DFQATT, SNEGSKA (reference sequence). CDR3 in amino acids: CSAEESNLANNEQFF. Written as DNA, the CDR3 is TGCAGTGCGGAGGAGAGTAACTTGGCCAACAATGAGCAGTTCTTC.

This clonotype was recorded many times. CDR3 in amino acids: CASAGPYNEQFF. The CDR3 DNA follows: TGTGCCAGCGCAGGGCCCTACAATGAGCAGTTCTTC. This chain uses TRBV11-2 with TRBJ2-1; the D gene is possibly TRBD1 (5 bases). The germline V gene has CDR1 SGHAT and CDR2 FQNNGV. The CDR3 is 12 amino acids. Between the trimmed V and J ends, which lost 8 bases and 2 bases, there was a span of 7 bases.

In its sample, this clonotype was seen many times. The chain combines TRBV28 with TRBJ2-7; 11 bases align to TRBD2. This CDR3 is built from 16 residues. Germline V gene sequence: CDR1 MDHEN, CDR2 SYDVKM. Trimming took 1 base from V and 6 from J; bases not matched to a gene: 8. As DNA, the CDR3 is TGTGCCAGCAGTTTATCTTTAGCGGGGGGGCCAGGCGAGCAGTACTTC. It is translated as CASSLSLAGGPGEQYF.

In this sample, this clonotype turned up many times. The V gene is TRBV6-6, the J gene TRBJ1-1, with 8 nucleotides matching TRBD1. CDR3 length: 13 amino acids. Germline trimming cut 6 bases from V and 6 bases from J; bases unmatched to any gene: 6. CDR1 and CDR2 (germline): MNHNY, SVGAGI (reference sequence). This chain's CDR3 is CASRGQVGAEAFF. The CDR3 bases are TGTGCCAGCAGGGGACAGGTAGGCGCTGAAGCTTTCTTT.

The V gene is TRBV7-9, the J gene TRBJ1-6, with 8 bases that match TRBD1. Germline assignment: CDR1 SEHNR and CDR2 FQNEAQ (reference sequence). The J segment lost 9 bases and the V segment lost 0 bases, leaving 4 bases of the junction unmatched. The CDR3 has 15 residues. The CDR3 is CASSLAGQGASPLHF. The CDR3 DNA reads TGTGCCAGCAGCTTAGCTGGCCAGGGGGCTTCACCCCTCCACTTT.

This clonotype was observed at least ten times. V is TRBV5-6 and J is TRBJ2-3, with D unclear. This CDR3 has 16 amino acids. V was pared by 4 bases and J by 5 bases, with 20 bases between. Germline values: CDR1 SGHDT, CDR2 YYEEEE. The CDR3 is CASSPTTARRVDTQYF. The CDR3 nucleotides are TGTGCCAGCAGCCCGACGACGGCCCGGAGAGTAGATACGCAGTATTTT.

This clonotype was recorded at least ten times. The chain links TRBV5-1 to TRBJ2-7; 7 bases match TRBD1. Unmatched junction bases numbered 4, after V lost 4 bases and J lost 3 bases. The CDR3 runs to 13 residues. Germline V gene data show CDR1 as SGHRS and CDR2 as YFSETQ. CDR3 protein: CASSGDSYYEQYF. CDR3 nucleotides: TGCGCCAGCAGCGGGGACAGCTACTACGAGCAGTACTTC.

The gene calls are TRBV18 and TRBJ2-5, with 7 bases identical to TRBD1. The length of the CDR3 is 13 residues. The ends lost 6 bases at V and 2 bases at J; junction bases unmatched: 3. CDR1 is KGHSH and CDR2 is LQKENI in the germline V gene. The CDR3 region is CASSQGQQETQYF. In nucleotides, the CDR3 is TGTGCCAGCTCCCAGGGACAGCAAGAGACCCAGTACTTC.